The next 27 T cell receptor beta chains were all read from a single sample in a study of T cells in Graves' hyperthyroidism and ophthalmopathy. The source material, RNA transcripts, was used to amplify TCR beta CDR3 regions. In the first-round RT-PCR of the TCR CDR3, the HTBI primer set was used. TCRdb re-called the multiplex PCR reads through MiXCR, storing one row per CDR3 protein. This table has about 580,000 distinct CDR3 sequences, 46% appearing once. Specimen: peripheral blood or thyroid tissue (not recorded which). The source of these receptors is a woman aged 18-29 years with Graves' hyperthyroidism.

This clonotype was detected many times. The CDR3 loop reads CASSMGGNYEQYF. The CDR3 coding sequence is TGTGCCAGTAGTATGGGGGGTAACTACGAGCAGTACTTC. The V call is TRBV19, the J call TRBJ2-7, with D possibly being TRBD2 (6 bases). This CDR3 spans 13 amino acids. Trimming took off 3 bases at V and 3 bases at J, with 9 bases between the two ends. Germline values: CDR1 LNHDA, CDR2 SQIVND (reference sequence).

This chain joins TRBV7-4 and TRBJ2-7; D unclear. The V end lost 8 bases, the J end lost 5 bases, and 7 bases lay between the germline ends. There are 10 residues in the CDR3. Looked up from germline, CDR1 is SGHVT and CDR2 is SQSDAQ. CDR3 nucleotide sequence: TGTGCCAGCTACCGGGACGAGCAGTACTTC. This gives the protein CASYRDEQYF.

The sample holds many counts of this clonotype. The gene calls are TRBV4-1 and TRBJ1-1, with D maybe TRBD1 (6 bases). Germline V gene lookup returns CDR1 MGHRA and CDR2 YSYEKL. The CDR3 has 14 residues. Trimming cost V 2 bases and J 4 bases, with 11 bases left between them. DNA of the CDR3: TGCGCCAGCAGCCAAATTGGGGGGGCCACTGAAGCTTTCTTT. Translated: CASSQIGGATEAFF.

This clonotype was picked up many times. This chain connects TRBV10-3 to TRBJ1-6; the D gene is possibly TRBD1 (5 bases). Germline CDR1 is ENHRY and CDR2 is SYGVKD. The ends were cut back, 4 bases at V and 7 bases at J, with 8 bases in the middle. The CDR3 is made up of 13 amino acids. The CDR3: CAISGQLNSPLHF. The CDR3 DNA is TGTGCCATCAGTGGACAGCTGAATTCACCCCTCCACTTT.

The chain links TRBV6-6 to TRBJ1-6, with D perhaps TRBD1 (5 bases). The CDR3 contains 14 residues. CDR1 and CDR2 (germline): MNHNY, SVGAGI (reference sequence). Trimming took off 5 bases at V and 10 bases at J, with 15 bases between the two ends. As DNA, the CDR3 is TGTGCCAGCAGTCGAGGGACCAAGAGCTCACCCCTCCACTTT. It yields the protein CASSRGTKSSPLHF.

This clonotype was observed many times. The chain links TRBV6-5 to TRBJ2-7, with 11 nucleotides matching TRBD2. Germline lookup yields CDR1 MNHEY and CDR2 SVGAGI. CDR3 size: 15 residues. The junction had 7 bases not matched to a gene; V was cut back by 6 bases and J by 3 bases. This CDR3 reads CASRNLAGGNYEQYF. The CDR3 DNA is TGTGCCAGCAGGAATCTAGCGGGAGGAAACTACGAGCAGTACTTC.

This clonotype was seen many times. The V and J genes are TRBV12-3 or TRBV12-4 and TRBJ2-7; D possibly corresponds to TRBD1 (5 bases). The CDR3 extends over 12 amino acids. V dropped 3 bases and J dropped 3 bases, with 6 bases sitting between them. The CDR3 spells CASSLTDYEQYF. As DNA, the CDR3 is TGTGCCAGCAGTTTGACAGACTACGAGCAGTACTTC.

The chain carries TRBV12-3 or TRBV12-4 and TRBJ1-3, with a weak D call TRBD1 (5 bases). The CDR3 covers 14 residues. V dropped 5 bases and J dropped 3 bases, with 11 bases sitting between them. CDR3 loop: CASSTRGGGNTIYF. The CDR3, as DNA: TGTGCCAGCAGTACTCGGGGGGGTGGAAACACCATATATTTT.

A few counts support this clonotype. The rearrangement joins TRBV7-9 to TRBJ2-3; the match to TRBD2 covers 10 bases. After removal of 5 bases from V and 12 bases from J, the junction contained 8 bases not matched to a gene. The CDR3 loop spans 13 amino acids. Germline loops: CDR1 SEHNR, CDR2 FQNEAQ (reference sequence). The CDR3 loop is CASSATGLAYQYF. CDR3 nucleotide sequence: TGTGCCAGCAGCGCCACGGGACTAGCGTACCAGTATTTT.

This clonotype was seen ten or more times. The chain links TRBV18 to TRBJ2-7; D may be TRBD2 (5 bases). The CDR3 is 12 residues long. The germline V gene encodes CDR1 KGHSH and CDR2 LQKENI. The germline V and J ends were trimmed by 8 bases and 1 base, with 9 bases remaining between them. CDR3 loop: CASATGSYEQYF. The CDR3 DNA sequence: TGTGCCAGCGCAACGGGGTCCTACGAGCAGTACTTC.

This clonotype has only a few counts. The chain combines TRBV12-3 or TRBV12-4 with TRBJ2-7, with 9 positions matching TRBD1. The length of the CDR3 is 16 residues. The V and J ends lost 6 bases and 3 bases, in that order; junction bases with no gene match: 12. For the CDR3, the DNA is TGTGCCAGCAGATCCCGAGGACAGGGGAGGAACTACGAGCAGTACTTC. Encoded protein: CASRSRGQGRNYEQYF.

In this sample, this clonotype turned up a few times. This sequence joins TRBV2 and TRBJ2-7; 12 bases fit TRBD1. The CDR3 is 13 residues long. The germline CDR1 and CDR2 sequences are SNHLY and FYNNEI. CDR3 DNA: TGTGCAATAGGGACAGGGGGCTTCTACGAGCAGTACTTC. Encoded protein: CAIGTGGFYEQYF.

Remarks on this clonotype: A much larger clonotype is one base distant, so this may be a read error. The chain combines TRBV25-1 with TRBJ1-2; D is unclear. Germline loops: CDR1 MGHDK, CDR2 SYGVNS. The CDR3 runs 15 residues. The CDR3 sequence is CASSDPFGLDYDYTF. The CDR3 DNA reads TGTGCCAGCAGTGACCCCTTCGGTTTAGACTATGACTACACCTTC.

With regard to this clonotype: Since a much larger clone is just one base distant, this may be a read error. The chain employs TRBV6-1 and TRBJ2-5; D is undetermined. The CDR3 loop spans 11 amino acids. The germline CDR1 and CDR2 sequences are MNHNS and SASEGT. As DNA, the CDR3 is TGTCCTTCCCCATGCCAAGAGACCCAGTACTTC. This encodes CPSPCQETQYF.

This clonotype has ten or more counts. This chain links TRBV10-3 with TRBJ1-6; 9 nucleotides agree with TRBD1. The germline CDR1 and CDR2 sequences are ENHRY and SYGVKD. V gave up 2 bases and J gave up 10 bases; unmatched junction bases: 6. The CDR3 contains 15 residues. This CDR3 is CAISEEDRGKSPLHF. Here the CDR3 DNA reads TGTGCCATCAGTGAGGAGGACAGGGGAAAATCACCCCTCCACTTT.

DNA for the CDR3: TGCAGTGCTAAGGGGAAAGAGACCCAGTACTTC. Translation: CSAKGKETQYF. The rearrangement uses TRBV20-1 and TRBJ2-5, with D possibly matching TRBD1 (5 bases). Germline loops: CDR1 DFQATT, CDR2 SNEGSKA (reference sequence). V gave up 4 bases and J gave up 3 bases, with 6 bases separating them. This CDR3 contains 11 residues.

This clonotype occurred many times. Here the CDR3 reads CASSRRGGIGELFF. In nucleotides, the CDR3 is TGCGCCAGCAGCCGCCGAGGGGGCATCGGGGAGCTGTTTTTT. The V and J genes are TRBV5-1 and TRBJ2-2; 7 bases align to TRBD1. CDR3 length equals 14 residues. V dropped 4 bases and J dropped 7; count of bases not matched to a gene: 7. Germline values: CDR1 SGHRS, CDR2 YFSETQ.

The table lists this clonotype with many counts. V gene TRBV15 combines with J gene TRBJ1-5; D perhaps matches TRBD1 (6 bases). Germline lookup yields CDR1 LNHNV and CDR2 YYDKDF (reference sequence). V was trimmed by 11 bases and J by 2 bases, leaving 13 bases between them. The CDR3 covers 13 residues. The CDR3 loop reads CASQGPGNQPQHF. The CDR3 DNA reads as TGTGCCTCACAGGGACCTGGCAATCAGCCCCAGCATTTT.

The V gene is TRBV11-3, the J gene TRBJ2-2; no firm D call. Trimming shortened V by 1 base and J by 4 bases, and 7 bases separated the two germline ends. CDR1 and CDR2 (germline): SGHNT, YENEEA. This CDR3 region has 14 residues. The chain's CDR3 is CASSLVGLTGELFF. The CDR3, as DNA: TGTGCCAGCAGCTTAGTCGGCCTCACCGGGGAGCTGTTTTTT.

This clonotype was observed at least ten times. The chain joins TRBV5-6 to TRBJ1-5; D not resolved. This CDR3 is 16 amino acids long. Per the germline V gene, CDR1 is SGHDT and CDR2 is YYEEEE. V was clipped by 0 bases and J by 4 bases, with 14 bases between them. CDR3 protein: CASSLAAGTPNQPQHF. The CDR3 bases are TGTGCCAGCAGCTTGGCGGCGGGAACGCCTAATCAGCCCCAGCATTTT.

The V gene is TRBV7-2, the J gene TRBJ2-7; D unresolved. This CDR3 spans 13 amino acids. Trimming pared 11 bases from V and 0 bases from J, leaving 14 bases between. Germline V gives CDR1 SGHTA, CDR2 FQGNSA. The CDR3 sequence is CAPKTVSSYEQYF. In DNA, the CDR3 is TGTGCCCCAAAAACGGTTAGCTCCTACGAGCAGTACTTC.

This clonotype occurred many times. V and J are TRBV6-1 and TRBJ2-2; D gene uncertain. V was trimmed by 4 bases and J by 4 bases, leaving 10 bases between them. The CDR3 contains 14 residues. CDR1 MNHNS and CDR2 SASEGT come from the germline V gene. The CDR3 loop is CASSAWSTTGELFF. DNA of the CDR3: TGTGCCAGCAGTGCTTGGAGTACCACCGGGGAGCTGTTTTTT.

At least ten counts were recorded for this clonotype. The rearrangement joins TRBV6-5 to TRBJ1-2, with D possibly TRBD1 on 5 matching bases. Germline V gives CDR1 MNHEY, CDR2 SVGAGI. The CDR3 covers 15 residues. V was shortened by 7 bases and J by 4 bases, with 19 bases between the two germline ends. The CDR3 sequence: CASMEPSGVRYGYTF. CDR3 in DNA: TGTGCCAGCATGGAACCCTCGGGGGTTCGCTATGGCTACACCTTC.

This clonotype was counted ten times or more. The rearrangement links TRBV2 to TRBJ2-6, with 10 bases that match TRBD1. The CDR3 extends over 17 amino acids. With 5 bases clipped from V and 2 bases from J, the junction kept 6 bases outside the gene matches. Germline CDR1 and CDR2: SNHLY and FYNNEI. This chain's CDR3 is CASSPGTGEPGANVLTF. In DNA form, the CDR3 reads TGTGCCAGCAGTCCCGGGACAGGGGAGCCTGGGGCCAACGTCCTGACTTTC.

This clonotype was picked up a small number of times. The chain's CDR3 is CASSARAGSTDTQYF. The CDR3 nucleotides read TGTGCCAGCAGTGCCCGTGCGGGTAGCACAGATACGCAGTATTTT. The J gene is TRBJ2-3, the V gene TRBV6-4, with TRBD2 as a possible D gene (5 bases). The germline V gene has CDR1 MRHNA and CDR2 SNTAGT. The CDR3 totals 15 residues. V gave up 4 bases and J gave up 0 bases, with 11 bases separating them.

This clonotype was seen a few times. The chain links TRBV6-1 to TRBJ1-2, with D hard to call. CDR3 length equals 14 residues. The V end was cut by 5 bases, the J end by 7 bases, with 17 bases between. Germline V gives CDR1 MNHNS, CDR2 SASEGT. CDR3 coding DNA: TGTGCCAGCAGTTACGGATATGCGGAGGCTGGCTACACCTTC. Its translation: CASSYGYAEAGYTF.

This sequence joins TRBV6-5 and TRBJ1-2; D is perhaps TRBD1 (5 bases). The germline V gene encodes CDR1 MNHEY and CDR2 SVGAGI. The CDR3 consists of 16 residues. V gave up 0 bases and J gave up 5 bases, with 16 bases separating them. The CDR3 loop reads CASSYSRDAEFYGYTF. The CDR3 coding sequence is TGTGCCAGCAGTTACTCCCGGGACGCTGAATTTTATGGCTACACCTTC.